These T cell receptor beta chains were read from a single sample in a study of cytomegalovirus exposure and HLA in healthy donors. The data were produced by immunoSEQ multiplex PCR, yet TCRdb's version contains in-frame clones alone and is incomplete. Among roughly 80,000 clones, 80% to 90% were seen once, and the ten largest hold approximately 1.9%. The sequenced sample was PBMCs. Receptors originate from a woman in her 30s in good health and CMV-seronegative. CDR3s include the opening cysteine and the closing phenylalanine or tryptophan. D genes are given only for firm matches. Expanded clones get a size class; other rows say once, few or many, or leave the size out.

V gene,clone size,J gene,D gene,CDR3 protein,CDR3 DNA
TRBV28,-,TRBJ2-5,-,CASSFGQVQETQYF,TGTGCCAGCAGTTTTGGGCAGGTTCAAGAGACCCAGTACTTC
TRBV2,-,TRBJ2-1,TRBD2,CASSVDSGSTEQFF,TGTGCCAGCAGTGTTGATAGCGGGAGTACTGAGCAGTTCTTC
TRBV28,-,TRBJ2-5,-,CASSLPPWGGGQETQYF,TGTGCCAGCAGTTTACCCCCTTGGGGGGGCGGGCAAGAGACCCAGTACTTC
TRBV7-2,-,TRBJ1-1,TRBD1,CASSPDRFGPEAFF,TGTGCCAGCAGCCCGGACAGGTTCGGGCCTGAAGCTTTCTTT
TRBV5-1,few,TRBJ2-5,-,CASSLGTGNQETQYF,TGCGCCAGCAGCTTGGGAACAGGCAATCAAGAGACCCAGTACTTC
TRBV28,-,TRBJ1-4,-,CASEPGTPFATNEKLFF,TGTGCCAGCGAACCGGGTACCCCCTTTGCAACTAATGAAAAACTGTTTTTT
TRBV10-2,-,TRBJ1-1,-,CASSEATGTEAFF,TGCGCCAGCAGTGAGGCCACGGGCACTGAAGCTTTCTTT
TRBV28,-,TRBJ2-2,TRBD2,CASSTPGLAGGELFF,TGTGCCAGCAGCACGCCGGGACTAGCGGGAGGGGAGCTGTTTTTT
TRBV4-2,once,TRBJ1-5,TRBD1,CASSQDRGGTSQPQHF,TGTGCCAGCAGCCAAGATCGAGGGGGCACGAGTCAGCCCCAGCATTTT
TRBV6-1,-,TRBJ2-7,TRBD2,CASMGGSGGTYEQYF,TGTGCCAGCATGGGGGGCAGCGGGGGAACCTACGAGCAGTACTTC
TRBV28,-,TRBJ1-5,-,CASSFTGSKHQPQHF,TGTGCCAGCAGTTTTACGGGATCCAAACATCAGCCCCAGCATTTT
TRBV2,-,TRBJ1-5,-,CASSPQVRYSNQPQHF,TGTGCCAGCAGTCCACAGGTGCGGTATAGCAATCAGCCCCAGCATTTT
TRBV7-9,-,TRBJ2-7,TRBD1,CASSPGQGLGQYF,TGTGCCAGCAGCCCGGGACAGGGTTTGGGGCAGTACTTC
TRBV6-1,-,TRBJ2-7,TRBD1,CASSRTGLVEQYF,TGTGCCAGCAGCCGGACAGGGCTAGTTGAGCAGTACTTC
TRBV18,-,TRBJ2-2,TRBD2,CASSPLQLGAGVSGELFF,TGTGCCAGCTCACCCCTGCAATTGGGAGCGGGAGTTTCCGGGGAGCTGTTTTTT
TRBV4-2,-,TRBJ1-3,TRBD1,CASSQDPPDRRGNTIYF,TGTGCCAGCAGCCAAGATCCTCCGGACAGGCGGGGAAACACCATATATTTT
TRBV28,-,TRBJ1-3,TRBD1,CASRSTGFGNTIYF,TGTGCCAGCAGGTCGACAGGGTTTGGAAACACCATATATTTT
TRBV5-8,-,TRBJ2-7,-,CASLGGEQYF,TGTGCCAGCCTGGGAGGCGAGCAGTACTTC
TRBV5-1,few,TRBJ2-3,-,CASSTDQTSDTQYF,TGCGCCAGCAGCACCGACCAGACTTCAGATACGCAGTATTTT
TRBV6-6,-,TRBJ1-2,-,CASSTRGGATNYGYTF,TGTGCCAGCAGTACCCGAGGGGGGGCTACTAACTATGGCTACACCTTC